The clone carrying this TCR beta chain appeared a single time. As to treatment: about 20 received Ad26.COV2.S at low or high dose, single or two shots; about 5 received placebo; per-sample allocation not given. Sampling was performed 63 days after the first vaccine or placebo injection. This sample was included in a study of Ad26.COV2.S vaccination and SARS-CoV-2 variants. Here immunoSEQ multiplex PCR was the method, and the copy in TCRdb shows in-frame clones only, minus some. The sample yields 300,000 to 500,000 clones, about 85% seen once. Between the trimmed V and J ends, which lost 3 bases and 4 bases, there was a span of 17 bases. The germline V gene has CDR1 ENHRY and CDR2 SYGVKD. This CDR3 has 16 amino acids.

Sequenced here: peripheral blood, sampled in a trial of Ad26.COV2.S vaccine versus placebo. The chain has TRBV10-3 and TRBJ2-3; the D gene could be TRBD1 or TRBD2 (6 bases each). The clonotype originates from a person between 18 and 60 years old who received the Ad26.COV2.S COVID-19 vaccine or a placebo. CDR3: CAISDRGQLPPDTQYF. The CDR3 DNA reads TGTGCCATCAGTGATCGGGGGCAGCTACCGCCAGATACGCAGTATTTT.